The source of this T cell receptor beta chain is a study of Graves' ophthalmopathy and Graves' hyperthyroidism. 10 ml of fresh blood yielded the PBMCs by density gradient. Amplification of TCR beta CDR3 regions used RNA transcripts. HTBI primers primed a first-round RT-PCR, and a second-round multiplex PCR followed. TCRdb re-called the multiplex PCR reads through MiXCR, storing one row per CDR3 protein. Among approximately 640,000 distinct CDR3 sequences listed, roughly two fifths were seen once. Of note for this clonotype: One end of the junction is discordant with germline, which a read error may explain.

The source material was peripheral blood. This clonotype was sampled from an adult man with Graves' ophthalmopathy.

The CDR3 sequence: CASSLRGGRETRYF. In DNA form, the CDR3 reads TGTGCCAGCAGTCTCCGAGGGGGCCGGGAGACCCGGTACTTC. This chain uses TRBV6-6 with TRBJ2-5, with a possible D match to TRBD1 (7 bases). The CDR3 runs 14 residues. Germline CDR1 MNHNY, CDR2 SVGAGI (reference sequence).